This T cell receptor (beta chain) was observed in a study of blood T cell repertoires in COVID-19. The protocol was immunoSEQ multiplex PCR, while the TCRdb copy is restricted to in-frame clones and leaves out a portion. The data contain over 450,000 clones, roughly nine tenths of them seen just once; the ten biggest clones take up about 0.91%. CDR1 and CDR2 from the germline V gene are LNHNV and YYDKDF (reference sequence). This CDR3 is built from 16 residues. Trimming removed 1 base from V and 4 bases from J, with 14 bases in between. This chain uses TRBV15 with TRBJ2-1, with D perhaps TRBD2 (6 bases). The sequence was obtained from a man aged 18 to 30 with COVID-19, enrolled during active disease. Sequenced input: peripheral blood. The CDR3 spells CATSRVDGGFYNEQFF. The DNA of the CDR3 is TGTGCCACCAGCAGAGTGGATGGGGGGTTTTACAATGAGCAGTTCTTC.